Shown below are 28 T cell receptor beta chains from a single sample sequenced in a study of spatial heterogeneity in lung cancer. Study results and caveats: Tracking of tumor mutation counts was seen in expanded intratumoral alpha and beta TCR counts.

Time point specified: sample taken at primary tumor resection. These receptors have no identified antigens. TCRdb redid the calling of the 5' RACE reads with MiXCR, one entry per CDR3 protein. Among about 6,000 distinct CDR3 sequences, around 13% were seen once, and the ten largest hold around 11%. Material: lung tumor tissue, obtained at surgery. All receptors derive from a male donor with early-stage non-small cell lung cancer.

Sample share makes this clonotype medium-sized. The chain couples TRBV6-1 to TRBJ2-7; D might be TRBD2 (6 bases). CDR1 MNHNS and CDR2 SASEGT come from the germline V gene. Deletions cut 4 bases from V and 0 bases from J, with 13 bases between. This CDR3 is 15 amino acids long. The CDR3: CASSVTGDSSYEQYF. The CDR3 nucleotides read TGTGCCAGCAGTGTGACGGGGGATAGCTCCTACGAGCAGTACTTC.

CDR3 nucleotides: TGTGCCAGCAGTTACTCGATAGACCCTAGCGACTTCGACACAGATACGCAGTATTTT. Translation gives CASSYSIDPSDFDTDTQYF. The V call is TRBV6-2 or TRBV6-3, the J call TRBJ2-3, with a weak D call TRBD2 (6 bases). The CDR3 runs 19 residues. Trimming pared 0 bases from V and 2 bases from J, leaving 21 bases between. Per the germline V gene, CDR1 is MNHEY and CDR2 is SVGEGT.

This clonotype has a count of ten or more. The V gene is TRBV28, the J gene TRBJ2-7, with D perhaps being TRBD1 or TRBD2 (6 bases each). Germline V gene data show CDR1 as MDHEN and CDR2 as SYDVKM. This CDR3 has 14 amino acids. The V and J ends lost 6 bases and 5 bases respectively, with 17 bases between them. The CDR3 DNA sequence: TGTGCCAGCAGCCCCGGGGGCAGGGAAGACGAGCAGTACTTC. This sequence encodes CASSPGGREDEQYF.

The table lists this clonotype with many counts. This chain uses TRBV6-1 with TRBJ2-1; D remains ambiguous. V shed 5 bases and J shed 8 bases, with 16 bases lying between them. Germline CDR1 MNHNS, CDR2 SASEGT. The CDR3 is 14 residues long. DNA of the CDR3: TGTGCCAGCAGTACAATAGCCTTACGCCATGAGCAGTTCTTC. Translating it yields CASSTIALRHEQFF.

By share of the sample, this clonotype is medium-sized. The chain carries TRBV29-1 and TRBJ2-3, with 7 nucleotides matching TRBD2. This CDR3 has 14 residues. From germline, CDR1 is SQVTM and CDR2 ANQGSEA. V was pared by 6 bases and J by 2 bases, with 8 bases of the junction left unmatched. The CDR3 DNA sequence: TGCAGCGTGGGAGGGACTTCGACCACAGATACGCAGTATTTT. Translating it yields CSVGGTSTTDTQYF.

Within the sample, this clonotype is medium-sized. The rearrangement joins TRBV9 to TRBJ2-5; perhaps TRBD1 as D (5 bases). CDR3 length: 16 residues. V lost 4 bases, J lost 4 bases, and 20 bases lay in between. Germline CDR1 reads SGDLS; CDR2 reads YYNGEE. In DNA form, the CDR3 reads TGTGCCAGCAGCCCAGGCAGGGCCCGATGGGGAGAGACCCAGTACTTC. It yields the protein CASSPGRARWGETQYF.

In its sample, this clonotype ranks as medium-sized. The J gene is TRBJ2-1, the V gene TRBV7-9, with TRBD2 matching 7 bases. Trimming removed 4 bases from V and 8 bases from J; junction bases left unmatched: 14. Germline-derived CDR1 and CDR2 are SEHNR and FQNEAQ (reference sequence). The CDR3 is 16 residues long. The CDR3 DNA reads as TGTGCCAGCAGCTCACGGGCGCGGGGGTCTATGGATGAGCAGTTCTTC. It translates to CASSSRARGSMDEQFF.

V and J are TRBV20-1 and TRBJ1-2; perhaps TRBD1 as D (6 bases). This CDR3 region has 12 residues. CDR1 is DFQATT, CDR2 SNEGSKA, per germline (reference sequence). V lost 6 bases to trimming and J lost 4 bases, with 12 bases between them. DNA for the CDR3: TGCAGTGCCACAGGGAACTTCTATGGCTACACCTTC. Its protein product is CSATGNFYGYTF.

In its sample, this clonotype ranks as medium-sized (0.01 to 0.1%). The V call is TRBV9, the J call TRBJ2-1, with a weak D call TRBD2 (6 bases). This CDR3 is built from 17 residues. V lost 3 bases to trimming and J lost 0 bases, with 16 bases between them. Germline assignment: CDR1 SGDLS and CDR2 YYNGEE. This CDR3 is CASSGGTSVDSYNEQFF. The CDR3 bases are TGTGCCAGCAGCGGGGGGACTTCCGTGGACTCCTACAATGAGCAGTTCTTC.

In this sample, this clonotype turned up many times. As DNA, the CDR3 is TGTGCCAGCAGTCCGACCAGAAAGCGGGGGGTTGTCGGTGAGCAGTTCTTC. It codes for CASSPTRKRGVVGEQFF. The chain combines TRBV28 with TRBJ2-1, with 9 bases that match TRBD2. The V gene end was trimmed by 5 bases and the J gene end by 9 bases; junction bases not matched to a gene: 17. Germline CDR1 and CDR2: MDHEN and SYDVKM. The CDR3 sequence is 17 residues long. Looking up the rest from reference TRBV28 and TRBJ2-1 gives the full variable domain: DVKVTQSSRYLVKRTGEKVFLECVQDMDHENMFWYRQDPGLGLRLIYFSYDVKMKEKGDIPEGYSVSREKKERFSLILESASTNQTSMYLCASSPTRKRGVVGEQFFGPGTRLTVL.

By proportion, this clonotype is medium-sized. The V gene is TRBV5-1, the J gene TRBJ2-1; either TRBD1 or TRBD2 may supply D (5 bases each). The V and J ends lost 4 bases and 8 bases respectively, with 19 bases between them. The germline gives CDR1 SGHRS, CDR2 YFSETQ. The CDR3 has 15 residues. CDR3 in amino acids: CASSRDPMGDDEQFF. DNA for the CDR3: TGCGCCAGCAGCCGCGACCCGATGGGGGACGATGAGCAGTTCTTC.

This clonotype was counted many times. J is TRBJ2-2 and V is TRBV7-6; maybe TRBD2 (5 bases). Per the germline V gene, CDR1 is SGHVS and CDR2 is FNYEAQ. The CDR3 spans 15 residues. The V end lost 3 bases, the J end lost 4 bases, and 12 bases lay between the germline ends. The CDR3 loop reads CASSLGAGITGELFF. In nucleotides, the CDR3 is TGTGCCAGCAGCTTGGGCGCCGGGATCACCGGGGAGCTGTTTTTT. The full variable domain, completed using reference TRBV7-6 and TRBJ2-2, is GAGVSQSPRYKVTKRGQDVALRCDPISGHVSLYWYRQALGQGPEFLTYFNYEAQQDKSGLPNDRFSAERPEGSISTLTIQRTEQRDSAMYRCASSLGAGITGELFFGEGSRLTVL.

This clonotype is deemed medium-sized. The chain uses TRBV2 and TRBJ2-7, with D uncertain. The CDR3 is 12 residues long. Germline values: CDR1 SNHLY, CDR2 FYNNEI. Trimming took 4 bases from V and 3 from J, leaving 7 bases between them. As DNA, the CDR3 is TGTGCCAGCAGTGGCCCCAGCTACGAGCAGTACTTC. Amino acid sequence: CASSGPSYEQYF. The whole variable domain, filled in from reference TRBV2 and TRBJ2-7, reads EPEVTQTPSHQVTQMGQEVILRCVPISNHLYFYWYRQILGQKVEFLVSFYNNEISEKSEIFDDQFSVERPDGSNFTLKIRSTKLEDSAMYFCASSGPSYEQYFGPGTRLTVT.

In this sample, this clonotype turned up many times. The rearrangement uses TRBV6-5 and TRBJ1-5, with a tentative D call TRBD1 (5 bases). Germline V gene data show CDR1 as MNHEY and CDR2 as SVGAGI. This CDR3 has 14 amino acids. Trimming cost V 7 bases and J 6 bases, with 16 bases left between them. CDR3 region: CASTQSRGSQPQHF. The CDR3 DNA sequence: TGTGCCAGCACTCAATCCCGGGGGAGTCAGCCCCAGCATTTT.

By share of the sample, this clonotype is medium-sized. J is TRBJ2-3 and V is TRBV15; D remains unclear. The V end lost 0 bases, the J end lost 4 bases, and 5 bases lay between the germline ends. The CDR3 has 13 amino acids. Germline V gene sequence: CDR1 LNHNV, CDR2 YYDKDF (reference sequence). CDR3 amino acids: CATSRETSDTQYF. In nucleotides, the CDR3 is TGTGCCACCAGCAGAGAGACTTCAGATACGCAGTATTTT.

This clonotype was picked up many times. J is TRBJ2-7 and V is TRBV6-1, with D unclear. The CDR3 is 13 residues long. V dropped 1 base and J dropped 4 bases, with 8 bases sitting between them. Per the germline V gene, CDR1 is MNHNS and CDR2 is SASEGT. As DNA, the CDR3 is TGTGCCAGCAGTGAAGGACACAAGTACGAGCAGTACTTC. Translating gives CASSEGHKYEQYF.

This clonotype is termed medium-sized. V usage is TRBV4-2 and J usage is TRBJ2-3; D not resolved. V was shortened by 0 bases and J by 2 bases, with 12 bases between the two germline ends. This CDR3 contains 16 residues. Germline V CDR1 and CDR2: LGHNA, YNFKEQ. The CDR3 is CASSQDLARPTDTQYF. The CDR3 nucleotides are TGTGCCAGCAGCCAAGATCTGGCGCGCCCCACAGATACGCAGTATTTT.

This clonotype was counted at least ten times. CDR3 bases: TGTGCCACTAACCCCCGGGCTACAGCAGGGGATACGCAGTATTTT. Translation: CATNPRATAGDTQYF. V usage is TRBV6-6 and J usage is TRBJ2-3, with a weak D call TRBD1 (5 bases). Germline V gives CDR1 MNHNY, CDR2 SVGAGI (reference sequence). The CDR3 runs 15 residues. V was trimmed by 10 bases and J by 6 bases, leaving 23 bases between them.

This clonotype came up many times. The V gene is TRBV20-1, the J gene TRBJ2-2, with 10 bases matching TRBD2. The CDR3 consists of 15 residues. In germline, CDR1 is DFQATT, CDR2 SNEGSKA (reference sequence). The junction had 6 bases not matched to a gene; V was cut back by 3 bases and J by 5 bases. Here the CDR3 DNA reads TGCAGTGCTAGGGCTAGCGGGAGTTTGACCGGGGAGCTGTTTTTT. The encoded protein is CSARASGSLTGELFF.

At least ten counts were recorded for this clonotype. The chain joins TRBV28 to TRBJ2-7; TRBD1 matches 12 bases. Germline V lookup: CDR1 MDHEN, CDR2 SYDVKM. Trimming removed 5 bases from V and 5 bases from J; junction bases left unmatched: 7. The CDR3 extends over 15 amino acids. The CDR3 bases are TGTGCCAGCAGTCTCTACGGGACAGGGGGCAACGAGCAGTACTTC. This sequence encodes CASSLYGTGGNEQYF.

This sequence joins TRBV24-1 and TRBJ2-2, with 7 positions matching TRBD1. Germline V gene data show CDR1 as KGHDR and CDR2 as SFDVKD. This CDR3 is built from 16 residues. The J segment lost 2 bases and the V segment lost 3 bases, leaving 5 bases of the junction unmatched. CDR3 in amino acids: CATSDMTGTNTGELFF. The CDR3 DNA follows: TGTGCCACCAGTGATATGACAGGGACCAACACCGGGGAGCTGTTTTTT.

This clonotype occurred many times. The chain carries TRBV21-1 and TRBJ2-1; TRBD2 was called by the table and not checked on the DNA. TRBV21-1 is a pseudogene. The CDR3 covers 16 residues. The CDR3 nucleotides are TGTGCCAGTCGAGAAGGGGGGACTAGCGGGAACAATGAGCAGTTCTTC. Its translation is CASREGGTSGNNEQFF.

The chain joins TRBV10-2 to TRBJ1-3; D gene uncertain. V was cut by 3 bases and J by 0 bases, with 3 bases left in between. Germline CDR1 WSHSY, CDR2 SAAADI. There are 13 residues in the CDR3. CDR3 sequence reads: CASSENSGNTIYF. For the CDR3, the DNA is TGCGCCAGCAGTGAAAACTCTGGAAACACCATATATTTT.

J is TRBJ1-5 and V is TRBV6-2 or TRBV6-3; D unclear. This CDR3 comprises 14 residues. In germline, CDR1 is MNHEY, CDR2 SVGEGT. V lost 3 bases to trimming and J lost 0 bases, with 6 bases between them. CDR3 nucleotide sequence: TGTGCCAGCAGTTATAAGGATAGCAATCAGCCCCAGCATTTT. Translation gives CASSYKDSNQPQHF.

V gene TRBV5-1 combines with J gene TRBJ2-7; 8 bases agree with TRBD1. CDR3 length: 14 amino acids. Germline V gene lookup returns CDR1 SGHRS and CDR2 YFSETQ. V lost 0 bases, J lost 2 bases, and 1 base stayed unmatched. The CDR3 nucleotides read TGCGCCAGCAGCTTGGGACAGGGGCCCTACGAGCAGTACTTC. Translating it yields CASSLGQGPYEQYF.

This clonotype showed up many times. The rearrangement uses TRBV5-5 and TRBJ1-1; D uncertain. Per the germline V gene, CDR1 is SGHKS and CDR2 is YYEKEE (reference sequence). V gave up 7 bases and J gave up 1 base, with 20 bases separating them. The length of the CDR3 is 16 residues. As DNA, the CDR3 is TGTGCCAGCTCACCACCCGGCGGTGGCAGGAACACTGAAGCTTTCTTT. Protein product: CASSPPGGGRNTEAFF.

In this sample, this clonotype turned up many times. V gene TRBV5-1 combines with J gene TRBJ2-3; possibly TRBD2 for D (6 bases). Trimming cost V 4 bases and J 1 base, with 13 bases left between them. The CDR3 is made up of 15 amino acids. From germline, CDR1 is SGHRS and CDR2 YFSETQ. The CDR3 coding sequence is TGCGCCAGCAGCCGCGCCCCGGGGGGCACAGATACGCAGTATTTT. This translates into CASSRAPGGTDTQYF.

The sample holds many counts of this clonotype. The chain employs TRBV11-2 and TRBJ2-7; D perhaps matches TRBD2 (6 bases). Trimming took 5 bases from V and 6 from J, leaving 14 bases between them. Germline CDR1 and CDR2: SGHAT and FQNNGV. The CDR3 spans 13 residues. The CDR3 sequence: CASSPELGGEQYF. The CDR3 bases are TGTGCCAGCAGCCCGGAGCTGGGGGGCGAGCAGTACTTC.